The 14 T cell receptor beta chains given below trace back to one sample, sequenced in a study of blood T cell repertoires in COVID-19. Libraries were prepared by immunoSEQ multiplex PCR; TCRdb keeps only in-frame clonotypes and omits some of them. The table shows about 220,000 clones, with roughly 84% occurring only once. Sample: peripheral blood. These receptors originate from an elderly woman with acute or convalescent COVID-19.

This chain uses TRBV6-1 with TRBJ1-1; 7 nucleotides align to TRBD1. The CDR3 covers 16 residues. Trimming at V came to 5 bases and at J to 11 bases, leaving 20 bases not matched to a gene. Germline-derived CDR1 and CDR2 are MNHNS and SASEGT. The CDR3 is CASSQDGQVSASVAFF. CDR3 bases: TGTGCCAGCAGTCAAGACGGACAGGTATCCGCGTCTGTGGCTTTCTTT.

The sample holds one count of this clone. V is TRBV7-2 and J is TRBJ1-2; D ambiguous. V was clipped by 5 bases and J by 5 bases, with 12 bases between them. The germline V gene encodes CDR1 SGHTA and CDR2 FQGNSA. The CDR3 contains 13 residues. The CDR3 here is CASSEGTGYGYTF. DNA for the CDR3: TGTGCCAGCAGCGAAGGAACGGGATATGGCTACACCTTC.

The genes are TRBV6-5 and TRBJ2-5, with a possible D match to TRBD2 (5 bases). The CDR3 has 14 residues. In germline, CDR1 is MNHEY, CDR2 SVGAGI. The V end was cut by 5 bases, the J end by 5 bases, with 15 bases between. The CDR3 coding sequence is TGTGCCAGCAGTCCCTCGGGGTTAGGGGAGACCCAGTACTTC. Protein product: CASSPSGLGETQYF.

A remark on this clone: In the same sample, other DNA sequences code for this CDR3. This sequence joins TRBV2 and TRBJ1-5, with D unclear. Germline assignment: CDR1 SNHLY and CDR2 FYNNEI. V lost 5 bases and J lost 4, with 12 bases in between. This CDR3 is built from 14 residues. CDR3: CASSPDRGNQPQHF. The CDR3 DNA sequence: TGTGCCAGCAGTCCAGACCGGGGTAATCAGCCCCAGCATTTT.

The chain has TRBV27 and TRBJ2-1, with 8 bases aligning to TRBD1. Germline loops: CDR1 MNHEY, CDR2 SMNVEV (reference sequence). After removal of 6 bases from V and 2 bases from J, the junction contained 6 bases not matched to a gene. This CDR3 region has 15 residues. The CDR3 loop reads CASRTPTGAYNEQFF. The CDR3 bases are TGTGCCAGCAGGACACCGACAGGGGCCTACAATGAGCAGTTCTTC.

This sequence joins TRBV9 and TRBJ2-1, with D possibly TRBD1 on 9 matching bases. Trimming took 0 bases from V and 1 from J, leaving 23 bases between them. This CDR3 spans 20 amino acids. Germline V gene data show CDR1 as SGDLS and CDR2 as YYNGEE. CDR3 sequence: CASSVATGGDREFSYNEQFF. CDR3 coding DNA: TGTGCCAGCAGCGTAGCTACGGGGGGGGACAGGGAATTTTCCTACAATGAGCAGTTCTTC. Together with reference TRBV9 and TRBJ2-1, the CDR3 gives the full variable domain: DSGVTQTPKHLITATGQRVTLRCSPRSGDLSVYWYQQSLDQGLQFLIQYYNGEERAKGNILERFSAQQFPDLHSELNLSSLELGDSALYFCASSVATGGDREFSYNEQFFGPGTRLTVL.

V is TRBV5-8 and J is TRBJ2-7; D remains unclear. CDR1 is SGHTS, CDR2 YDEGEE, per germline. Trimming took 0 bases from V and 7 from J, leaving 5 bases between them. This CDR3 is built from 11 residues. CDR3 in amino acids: CASSLDTEQYF. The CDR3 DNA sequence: TGTGCCAGCAGCTTGGATACAGAGCAGTACTTC.

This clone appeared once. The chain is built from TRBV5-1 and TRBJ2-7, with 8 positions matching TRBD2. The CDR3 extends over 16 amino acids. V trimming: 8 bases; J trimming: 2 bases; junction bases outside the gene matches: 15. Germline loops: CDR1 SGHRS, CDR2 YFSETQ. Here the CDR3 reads CASPGGKAGVPYEQYF. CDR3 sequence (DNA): TGCGCCAGTCCGGGTGGGAAAGCGGGGGTACCCTACGAGCAGTACTTC.

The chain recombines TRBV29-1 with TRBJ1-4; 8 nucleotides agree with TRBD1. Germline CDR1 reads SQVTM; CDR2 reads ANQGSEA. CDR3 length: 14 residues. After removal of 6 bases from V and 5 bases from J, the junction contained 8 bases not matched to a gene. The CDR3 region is CSVSPGGTNEKLFF. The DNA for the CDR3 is TGCAGCGTCTCCCCAGGGGGCACGAATGAAAAACTGTTTTTT.

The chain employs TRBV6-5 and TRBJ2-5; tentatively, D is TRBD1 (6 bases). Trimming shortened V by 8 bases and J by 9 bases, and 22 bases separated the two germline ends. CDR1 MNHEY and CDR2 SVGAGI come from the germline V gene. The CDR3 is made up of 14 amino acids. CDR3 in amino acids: CASFLWGPGKSQYF. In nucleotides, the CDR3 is TGTGCCAGCTTCCTTTGGGGGCCCGGAAAGTCCCAGTACTTC.

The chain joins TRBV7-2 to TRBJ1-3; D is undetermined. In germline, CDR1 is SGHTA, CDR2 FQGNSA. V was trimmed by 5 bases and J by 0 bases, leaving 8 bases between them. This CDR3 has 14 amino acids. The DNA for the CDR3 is TGTGCCAGCAGCCGGAGCATCTCTGGAAACACCATATATTTT. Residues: CASSRSISGNTIYF. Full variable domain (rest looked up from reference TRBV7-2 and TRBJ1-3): GAGVSQSPSNKVTEKGKDVELRCDPISGHTALYWYRQSLGQGLEFLIYFQGNSAPDKSGLPSDRFSAERTGGSVSTLTIQRTQQEDSAVYLCASSRSISGNTIYFGEGSWLTVV.

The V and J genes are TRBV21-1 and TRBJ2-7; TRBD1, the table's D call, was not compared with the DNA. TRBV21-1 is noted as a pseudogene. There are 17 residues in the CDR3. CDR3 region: CASSKCRGTSPPYEQYF. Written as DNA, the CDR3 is TGTGCCAGCAGCAAATGCAGGGGGACATCACCTCCCTACGAGCAGTACTTC.

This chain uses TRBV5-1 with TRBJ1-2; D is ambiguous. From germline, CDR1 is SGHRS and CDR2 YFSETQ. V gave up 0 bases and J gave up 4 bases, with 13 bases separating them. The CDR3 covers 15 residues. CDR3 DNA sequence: TGCGCCAGCAGCTTGGCCCCAGGCATGACCTATGGCTACACCTTC. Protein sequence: CASSLAPGMTYGYTF.

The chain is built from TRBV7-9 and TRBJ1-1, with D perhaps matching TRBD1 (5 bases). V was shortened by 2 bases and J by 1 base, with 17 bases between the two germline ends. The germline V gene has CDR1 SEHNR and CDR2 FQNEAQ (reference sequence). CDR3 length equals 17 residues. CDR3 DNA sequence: TGTGCCAGCAGCTTACCGAGGTTCACAGGCCGGAACACTGAAGCTTTCTTT. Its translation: CASSLPRFTGRNTEAFF.